This passage covers 23 T cell receptor beta chains from one sample sequenced in a study of graft-versus-host responses after intestinal transplantation. The antigens these receptors bind are not known. Clones were sequenced by immunoSEQ multiplex PCR, and TCRdb holds only the in-frame ones, with some missing. The table shows roughly 110,000 clones, with approximately 94% occurring only once. Here the sequenced sample was unstimulated CD4+ T cells sorted from spleen or lymph node cells, taken before transplant. The receptors were sampled from a human donor who was the organ donor for an intestinal transplant.

This sequence joins TRBV7-2 and TRBJ2-5, with a possible D match to TRBD2 (6 bases). Trimming left V 3 bases short and J 3 bases short, with 11 bases between. Germline assignment: CDR1 SGHTA and CDR2 FQGNSA. CDR3 length equals 14 residues. The CDR3 sequence is CASSFEIAEETQYF. As DNA, the CDR3 is TGTGCCAGCAGCTTCGAAATAGCGGAAGAGACCCAGTACTTC.

The rearrangement joins TRBV5-1 to TRBJ2-7; 8 bases line up with TRBD1. The CDR3 is made up of 14 amino acids. Per the germline V gene, CDR1 is SGHRS and CDR2 is YFSETQ. Unmatched junction bases numbered 6, after V lost 5 bases and J lost 2 bases. CDR3 coding DNA: TGCGCCAGCAGTGAACAGGGGGACCCCTACGAGCAGTACTTC. It is translated as CASSEQGDPYEQYF. The variable domain in full, with the rest retrieved from reference TRBV5-1 and TRBJ2-7, is KAGVTQTPRYLIKTRGQQVTLSCSPISGHRSVSWYQQTPGQGLQFLFEYFSETQRNKGNFPGRFSGRQFSNSRSEMNVSTLELGDSALYLCASSEQGDPYEQYFGPGTRLTVT.

The V and J genes are TRBV5-4 and TRBJ2-7, with a tentative D call TRBD2 (6 bases). The CDR3 runs 15 residues. From germline, CDR1 is SGHNT and CDR2 YYREEE (reference sequence). Between the trimmed V and J ends, which lost 0 bases and 1 base, there was a span of 11 bases. The CDR3: CASSLVGTPSYEQYF. Written as DNA, the CDR3 is TGTGCCAGCAGCTTGGTTGGGACTCCTTCCTACGAGCAGTACTTC.

V and J are TRBV18 and TRBJ1-1; D possibly corresponds to TRBD1 (6 bases). The CDR3 has 15 amino acids. V lost 6 bases to trimming and J lost 1 base, with 15 bases between them. Germline lookup yields CDR1 KGHSH and CDR2 LQKENI. CDR3 residues: CASSSGVVGNTEAFF. The DNA for the CDR3 is TGTGCCAGCTCTTCAGGGGTTGTGGGGAACACTGAAGCTTTCTTT.

The chain carries TRBV28 and TRBJ1-5; D gene unclear. Germline V lookup: CDR1 MDHEN, CDR2 SYDVKM. This CDR3 has 14 amino acids. V was trimmed by 2 bases and J by 3 bases, leaving 8 bases between them. The CDR3 DNA reads TGTGCCAGCAGTTTACAGTTCTTCAATCAGCCCCAGCATTTT. Translation: CASSLQFFNQPQHF. Full variable domain (remainder filled in from reference TRBV28 and TRBJ1-5): DVKVTQSSRYLVKRTGEKVFLECVQDMDHENMFWYRQDPGLGLRLIYFSYDVKMKEKGDIPEGYSVSREKKERFSLILESASTNQTSMYLCASSLQFFNQPQHFGDGTRLSIL.

The rearrangement joins TRBV5-1 to TRBJ2-5; 7 bases are a match to TRBD2. CDR3 size: 15 residues. V shed 4 bases and J 2 bases; nucleotides not matched to a gene: 8. CDR1 is SGHRS and CDR2 is YFSETQ in the germline V gene. The CDR3 sequence: CASSPVLAVQETQYF. CDR3 coding DNA: TGCGCCAGCAGCCCGGTCCTAGCGGTGCAAGAGACCCAGTACTTC.

The J gene is TRBJ2-3, the V gene TRBV7-9, with D possibly being TRBD2 (6 bases). Trimming stripped 4 bases from V and 3 bases from J, with 14 bases between. The CDR3 sequence is 15 residues long. CDR1 and CDR2 (germline): SEHNR, FQNEAQ (reference sequence). CDR3: CASSSGDRRTDTQYF. The DNA for the CDR3 is TGTGCCAGCAGCTCGGGGGATCGACGGACAGATACGCAGTATTTT.

This clone was found a few times. This sequence joins TRBV19 and TRBJ2-1; D might be TRBD2 (6 bases). The germline V and J ends were trimmed by 6 bases and 1 base, with 13 bases remaining between them. CDR3 length: 15 residues. Germline loops: CDR1 LNHDA, CDR2 SQIVND (reference sequence). CDR3 DNA: TGTGCCAGTAGGTTCGGGGGAGATTCCTACAATGAGCAGTTCTTC. It translates to CASRFGGDSYNEQFF.

This chain uses TRBV28 with TRBJ2-3, with D hard to call. Per germline, CDR1 MDHEN and CDR2 SYDVKM. The CDR3 length is 13 residues. Trimming shortened V by 6 bases and J by 0 bases, and 7 bases separated the two germline ends. In nucleotides, the CDR3 is TGTGCCAGCAGCAGTCCTAGCACAGATACGCAGTATTTT. Protein sequence: CASSSPSTDTQYF.

V is TRBV15 and J is TRBJ2-1; 8 bases agree with TRBD2. Germline V gene sequence: CDR1 LNHNV, CDR2 YYDKDF (reference sequence). The CDR3 covers 17 residues. The junction had 10 bases not matched to a gene; V was cut back by 2 bases and J by 4 bases. For the CDR3, the DNA is TGTGCCACCAGCAGACGGGGGTTAGCGGGACTTTACAATGAGCAGTTCTTC. Protein product: CATSRRGLAGLYNEQFF.

The chain recombines TRBV7-2 with TRBJ1-3; D gene ambiguous. The germline V gene has CDR1 SGHTA and CDR2 FQGNSA. Trimming shortened V by 4 bases and J by 5 bases, and 6 bases separated the two germline ends. CDR3 size: 12 residues. CDR3: CASSYQRNTIYF. The CDR3 region has the DNA TGTGCCAGCAGCTATCAAAGAAACACCATATATTTT.

This clone was detected only once. This chain connects TRBV7-2 to TRBJ1-5, with a possible D match to TRBD1 (5 bases). This CDR3 has 15 amino acids. V was cut by 4 bases and J by 1 base, with 11 bases left in between. Germline V gene lookup returns CDR1 SGHTA and CDR2 FQGNSA. DNA of the CDR3: TGTGCCAGCAGCTACCGTTGGGACAGCAATCAGCCCCAGCATTTT. This translates into CASSYRWDSNQPQHF.

This chain connects TRBV29-1 to TRBJ1-2; 12 nucleotides line up with TRBD1. Germline values: CDR1 SQVTM, CDR2 ANQGSEA. The CDR3 extends over 13 amino acids. V was clipped by 7 bases and J by 8 bases; unmatched bases: 8. CDR3 sequence reads: CSARPGTGGGYTF. CDR3 bases: TGCAGCGCTCGGCCCGGGACAGGGGGCGGCTACACCTTC.

This sequence joins TRBV5-1 and TRBJ2-1; 7 bases align to TRBD2. V lost 0 bases to trimming and J lost 3 bases; unmatched junction nucleotides: 0. The CDR3 spans 14 residues. Germline CDR1 reads SGHRS; CDR2 reads YFSETQ. The CDR3 nucleotides read TGCGCCAGCAGCTTGGGGACTAGCTACAATGAGCAGTTCTTC. Translated: CASSLGTSYNEQFF.

The chain joins TRBV2 to TRBJ2-1; D perhaps matches TRBD1 (6 bases). CDR1 is SNHLY, CDR2 FYNNEI, per germline. Deletions cut 5 bases from V and 0 bases from J, with 14 bases between. The CDR3 spans 16 residues. CDR3 residues: CASSLDSPSSYNEQFF. CDR3 DNA sequence: TGTGCCAGCAGTCTGGACAGTCCAAGCTCCTACAATGAGCAGTTCTTC.

The chain is built from TRBV30 and TRBJ1-2; D remains unclear. The CDR3 covers 12 residues. V lost 5 bases and J lost 4, with 11 bases in between. From germline, CDR1 is GTSNPN and CDR2 SVGIG (reference sequence). CDR3 nucleotides: TGTGCCTGGGGAAGGGCCCGCTATGGCTACACCTTC. The encoded protein is CAWGRARYGYTF.

This chain joins TRBV6-1 and TRBJ1-4; 9 bases are shared with TRBD1. Looked up from germline, CDR1 is MNHNS and CDR2 is SASEGT. This CDR3 contains 16 residues. V shed 4 bases and J 7 bases; nucleotides not matched to a gene: 10. CDR3 coding DNA: TGTGCCAGCAGTGGTCGCCGGACAGGGGCAGGTGAAAAACTGTTTTTT. Protein sequence: CASSGRRTGAGEKLFF.

This chain uses TRBV10-3 with TRBJ2-5; no clear D gene. CDR3 length: 17 amino acids. Looked up from germline, CDR1 is ENHRY and CDR2 is SYGVKD. V lost 0 bases and J 3 bases, leaving 17 bases between the germline ends. The CDR3 protein is CAISESRVNRLEETQYF. The CDR3 nucleotides are TGTGCCATCAGTGAGTCTAGAGTTAACCGCCTGGAAGAGACCCAGTACTTC.

The chain links TRBV7-3 to TRBJ2-2; tentative D call: TRBD1 (5 bases). Germline V gene sequence: CDR1 SGHTA, CDR2 FQGTGA. CDR3 length: 17 residues. The ends were cut back, 4 bases at V and 3 bases at J, with 18 bases in the middle. The CDR3 loop is CASSCGHLKFDTGELFF. The CDR3 DNA reads TGTGCCAGCAGCTGCGGACACCTAAAATTCGACACCGGGGAGCTGTTTTTT.

Only one count was recorded for this clone. The chain uses TRBV6-5 and TRBJ2-3, with 8 bases matching TRBD1. CDR3 length: 14 residues. J was trimmed by 5 bases and V by 4 bases; bases with no gene match: 5. Germline assignment: CDR1 MNHEY and CDR2 SVGAGI. The CDR3 nucleotides read TGTGCCAGCAGTTGGACAGGGACCCTAGATACGCAGTATTTT. Encoded protein: CASSWTGTLDTQYF.

The chain uses TRBV7-2 and TRBJ1-3, with D possibly matching TRBD1 (6 bases). Between the trimmed V and J ends, which lost 5 bases and 3 bases, there was a span of 17 bases. Germline V lookup: CDR1 SGHTA, CDR2 FQGNSA. The CDR3 is 16 amino acids. The CDR3 sequence is CASSLWGLGIGNTIYF. Written as DNA, the CDR3 is TGTGCCAGCAGCCTGTGGGGGCTAGGAATTGGAAACACCATATATTTT. The complete variable domain, with remaining parts taken from reference TRBV7-2 and TRBJ1-3, reads GAGVSQSPSNKVTEKGKDVELRCDPISGHTALYWYRQSLGQGLEFLIYFQGNSAPDKSGLPSDRFSAERTGGSVSTLTIQRTQQEDSAVYLCASSLWGLGIGNTIYFGEGSWLTVV.

This clone was detected only a few times. This chain joins TRBV11-2 and TRBJ2-1; the D is unclear. V gave up 3 bases and J gave up 4 bases, with 10 bases separating them. This CDR3 spans 14 amino acids. CDR1 and CDR2 from the germline V gene are SGHAT and FQNNGV. CDR3 amino acids: CASSLGAPYNEQFF. As DNA, the CDR3 is TGTGCCAGCAGCTTGGGCGCCCCGTACAATGAGCAGTTCTTC.

The chain employs TRBV2 and TRBJ2-3; possibly TRBD1 for D (6 bases). This CDR3 region has 15 residues. Looked up from germline, CDR1 is SNHLY and CDR2 is FYNNEI. Trimming took 2 bases from V and 4 from J, leaving 13 bases between them. CDR3 region: CASSEPHTGPDTQYF. The CDR3 bases are TGTGCCAGCAGTGAACCTCATACAGGGCCAGATACGCAGTATTTT.